This is a list of T cell receptor beta chains from one sample in a study of spatial heterogeneity in lung cancer. TCRdb ran MiXCR on the 5' RACE reads and lists one entry per CDR3 protein. The data contain around 40,000 distinct CDR3 sequences, roughly 5% of them singletons. Here the sequenced sample was PBMCs, taken at surgery. These receptors originate from a female donor with early-stage non-small cell lung cancer. CDR3s include the opening cysteine and the closing phenylalanine or tryptophan. D genes are given only for firm matches. Size values are once, few and many counts, or a class for expanded clones, and some rows have none.

13	many	TRBV7-9	-	TRBJ1-1	CASSLEGSTEAFF	TGTGCCAGCAGCTTAGAGGGGAGCACTGAAGCTTTCTTT
15	few	TRBV5-6	TRBD1	TRBJ2-7	CASSFPRTGPYEQYF	TGTGCCAGCAGCTTTCCTAGGACAGGCCCCTACGAGCAGTACTTC
15	many	TRBV5-1	-	TRBJ2-2	CASSSYREYTGELFF	TGCGCCAGCAGCTCCTACAGAGAGTACACCGGGGAGCTGTTTTTT
14	many	TRBV7-3	TRBD1	TRBJ2-1	CASRVGTGTPGQFF	TGTGCCAGCAGGGTCGGGACAGGTACCCCAGGGCAGTTCTTC
13	many	TRBV6-2/TRBV6-3	-	TRBJ2-7	CASSYASKYEQYF	TGTGCCAGCAGTTACGCGTCTAAGTACGAGCAGTACTTC
16	-	TRBV6-2/TRBV6-3	-	TRBJ2-7	CASSYKAHEFSYEQYF	TGTGCCAGCAGTTACAAGGCGCACGAGTTCTCCTACGAGCAGTACTTC
14	-	TRBV7-3	-	TRBJ2-1	CASSLLRMNNEQFF	TGTGCCAGCAGCTTACTCCGGATGAACAATGAGCAGTTCTTC
16	many	TRBV27	TRBD2	TRBJ2-7	CASSLGLAGGSYEQYF	TGTGCCAGCAGTCTGGGACTAGCGGGGGGATCCTACGAGCAGTACTTC
11	few	TRBV5-6	-	TRBJ2-7	CASSLRDEQYF	TGTGCCAGCAGCTTGCGGGACGAGCAGTACTTC
18	many	TRBV4-1	TRBD1	TRBJ1-6	CASSQDSPRQGGYSPLHF	TGCGCCAGCAGCCAAGATAGCCCGAGACAGGGGGGATACTCACCCCTCCACTTT
14	-	TRBV19	-	TRBJ2-7	CASSITDGSYEQYF	TGTGCCAGTAGTATCACGGACGGCTCCTACGAGCAGTACTTC
13	many	TRBV20-1	-	TRBJ1-5	CSAARQGNQPQHF	TGCAGTGCAGCCCGACAGGGCAATCAGCCCCAGCATTTT
15	many	TRBV12-3/TRBV12-4	TRBD1	TRBJ2-7	CASSLPGGTVYEQYF	TGTGCCAGCAGTCTGCCCGGTGGGACAGTCTACGAGCAGTACTTC
16	-	TRBV6-4	TRBD2	TRBJ2-3	CASSDSSGGATDTQYF	TGTGCCAGCAGTGACTCTAGCGGGGGGGCCACAGATACGCAGTATTTT
16	-	TRBV7-2	TRBD2	TRBJ2-7	CASSSRSSGGRYEQYF	TGTGCCAGCAGCTCCCGGAGTAGCGGGGGGCGCTACGAGCAGTACTTC
17	few	TRBV23-1	-	TRBJ2-1	CASSPSDGSWTYNEQFF	TGCGCCAGCAGTCCTTCCGACGGGTCCTGGACCTACAATGAGCAGTTCTTC
16	many	TRBV3-1	-	TRBJ2-3	CASSLLSVADTDTQYF	TGTGCCAGCAGCCTTTTATCGGTAGCGGACACAGATACGCAGTATTTT
13	-	TRBV7-9	-	TRBJ2-3	CASSFTGTDTQYF	TGTGCCAGCAGCTTTACGGGCACAGATACGCAGTATTTT
12	many	TRBV6-5	-	TRBJ2-7	CASADNFYEQYF	TGTGCCAGCGCGGACAACTTTTACGAGCAGTACTTC
13	-	TRBV5-8	-	TRBJ2-7	CAPPVEGRYEQYF	TGTGCCCCCCCCGTGGAGGGGCGGTACGAGCAGTACTTC
16	many	TRBV6-5	TRBD1	TRBJ2-2	CASSYGTGTNTGELFF	TGTGCCAGCAGTTACGGGACAGGGACTAACACCGGGGAGCTGTTTTTT
15	many	TRBV28	-	TRBJ2-2	CASSLEGVGTGELFF	TGTGCCAGCAGTTTAGAAGGGGTGGGCACCGGGGAGCTGTTTTTT
15	few	TRBV20-1	TRBD1	TRBJ1-5	CSARDRLTGDQPQHF	TGCAGTGCTAGAGATCGATTAACAGGGGACCAGCCCCAGCATTTT